These 22 T cell receptor beta chains share one sample of origin, sequenced in a study of blood T cells in healthy people across ages. PCR was performed a second time for about 6 to 11 cycles using a sample-barcoded 5' primer and a J-beta primer mix. One entry per CDR3 protein results from TCRdb running MiXCR on the 5' RACE reads. The data show approximately 850,000 distinct CDR3 sequences, under 45% seen once. The sample was blood. The receptors were sampled from a man aged 60-69 years in good health.

CDR3 nucleotides: TGTGCCAGCAGCGTAGCAAGCGGGGCTACCCTCGGGGAGCAGTACTTC. Its protein product is CASSVASGATLGEQYF. The chain links TRBV9 to TRBJ2-4; 7 nucleotides match TRBD2. With V trimmed by 0 bases and J by 13 bases, 16 bases remained unmatched. The CDR3 length is 16 residues. Germline values: CDR1 SGDLS, CDR2 YYNGEE.

This sequence joins TRBV7-9 and TRBJ2-1; D may be TRBD1 or TRBD2 (5 bases each). V dropped 1 base and J dropped 6 bases, with 10 bases sitting between them. The germline gives CDR1 SEHNR, CDR2 FQNEAQ (reference sequence). The CDR3 loop spans 14 amino acids. The CDR3 nucleotides read TGTGCCAGCAGCTTAGTCGAGGGGTCCAATGAGCAGTTCTTC. Amino acids: CASSLVEGSNEQFF.

This clonotype occurred many times. The rearrangement uses TRBV29-1 and TRBJ2-7, with no clear D. The V end lost 6 bases, the J end lost 3 bases, and 15 bases lay between the germline ends. The CDR3 is 13 amino acids. Germline values: CDR1 SQVTM, CDR2 ANQGSEA. CDR3 sequence reads: CSVQLPASYEQYF. For the CDR3, the DNA is TGCAGCGTCCAACTTCCAGCTAGCTACGAGCAGTACTTC.

This chain uses TRBV7-9 with TRBJ1-1; the match to TRBD1 covers 7 bases. CDR1 SEHNR and CDR2 FQNEAQ come from the germline V gene (reference sequence). V was clipped by 5 bases and J by 2 bases; unmatched bases: 8. CDR3 length: 15 amino acids. The DNA of the CDR3 is TGTGCCAGCAGCGAAGGGGGACAGTACAACACTGAAGCTTTCTTT. Encoded protein: CASSEGGQYNTEAFF.

This chain connects TRBV3-1 to TRBJ1-2; a possible D gene is TRBD1 (6 bases). The ends were cut back, 0 bases at V and 0 bases at J, with 11 bases in the middle. This CDR3 region has 16 residues. The germline V gene encodes CDR1 LGHDT and CDR2 YNNKEL (reference sequence). CDR3 in amino acids: CASSQEGTLANYGYTF. The DNA of the CDR3 is TGTGCCAGCAGCCAAGAAGGGACACTGGCTAACTATGGCTACACCTTC.

This chain connects TRBV7-6 to TRBJ2-7; tentative D call: TRBD2 (6 bases). Germline V gene data show CDR1 as SGHVS and CDR2 as FNYEAQ. The CDR3 extends over 14 amino acids. Trimming removed 0 bases at V and 9 bases at J, with 15 bases between. The CDR3 coding sequence is TGTGCCAGCAGCTTAGCCGGGGCGGGGTTTGGGCAGTACTTC. Residues: CASSLAGAGFGQYF.

The sample holds a few counts of this clonotype. The chain carries TRBV6-2 or TRBV6-3 and TRBJ1-2; 8 bases fit TRBD1. V gave up 2 bases and J gave up 5 bases; unmatched junction bases: 10. The CDR3 spans 16 residues. Germline-derived CDR1 and CDR2 are MNHEY and SVGEGT. CDR3 DNA sequence: TGTGCCAGCAGTTACATCCTCGGACAGGGTCAGTATGGCTACACCTTC. Encoded protein: CASSYILGQGQYGYTF.

The J gene is TRBJ2-1, the V gene TRBV20-1, with a tentative D call TRBD1 (5 bases). With 1 base removed from V and 6 bases from J, the gap between germline ends came to 10 bases. Germline V gene lookup returns CDR1 DFQATT and CDR2 SNEGSKA (reference sequence). The CDR3 is made up of 13 amino acids. CDR3 region: CSARVNRINEQFF. The CDR3, as DNA: TGCAGTGCTAGAGTAAACAGGATCAATGAGCAGTTCTTC.

V gene TRBV6-6 combines with J gene TRBJ2-4, with 12 positions matching TRBD1. The last part of the DNA fits TRBJ2-7 better; the J call may be wrong. The CDR3 contains 14 residues. Germline V gene data show CDR1 as MNHNY and CDR2 as SVGAGI (reference sequence). The CDR3, as DNA: TGTGCCAGCATGGGGACAGGGGGCCATTACGAGCAGTACTTC. This translates into CASMGTGGHYEQYF.

This clonotype has a handful of counts. This rearrangement joins TRBV6-2 or TRBV6-3 to TRBJ1-2; TRBD1 matches 7 bases. Per germline, CDR1 MNHEY and CDR2 SVGEGT. The ends lost 3 bases at V and 8 bases at J; junction bases unmatched: 6. This CDR3 spans 13 amino acids. CDR3 bases: TGTGCCAGCAGTTATGAGGACAGGCCGGGCTACACCTTC. Its protein product is CASSYEDRPGYTF.

The V call is TRBV29-1, the J call TRBJ2-2; TRBD2 agrees at 11 bases. Germline-derived CDR1 and CDR2 are SQVTM and ANQGSEA. V shed 7 bases, J shed 5 bases, and the junction held 3 bases outside the gene matches. This CDR3 region has 13 residues. In nucleotides, the CDR3 is TGCAGCGACCGACTAGCGGGGACCGGGGAGCTGTTTTTT. Its protein is CSDRLAGTGELFF.

This clonotype was seen a few times. The genes are TRBV20-1 and TRBJ1-2; D perhaps matches TRBD1 (5 bases). Between the trimmed V and J ends, which lost 1 base and 0 bases, there was a span of 12 bases. The CDR3 length is 15 residues. Germline loops: CDR1 DFQATT, CDR2 SNEGSKA (reference sequence). This CDR3 is CSARGGVGTNYGYTF. CDR3 DNA: TGCAGTGCTAGAGGGGGGGTAGGGACTAACTATGGCTACACCTTC.

With regard to this clonotype: A much larger clone is a single base away; this may be a read error. The chain carries TRBV12-3 or TRBV12-4 and TRBJ1-2; D uncertain. The CDR3 extends over 13 amino acids. CDR3 sequence (DNA): TGTGCCTGCAGTTTGAGCAACAACTATGGCTACACCTTC. Translated: CACSLSNNYGYTF.

The sample holds one count of this clonotype. The CDR3 region is CASSLAFRNTDTQYF. CDR3 nucleotides: TGTGCCAGCAGCTTGGCCTTTCGGAATACAGATACGCAGTATTTT. V is TRBV5-5 and J is TRBJ2-3; D is uncertain. The CDR3 is 15 amino acids. Trimming left V 0 bases short and J 3 bases short, with 11 bases between. Germline values: CDR1 SGHKS, CDR2 YYEKEE (reference sequence).

The chain uses TRBV5-1 and TRBJ1-2; perhaps TRBD1 as D (5 bases). From germline, CDR1 is SGHRS and CDR2 YFSETQ. The CDR3 sequence is 15 residues long. Trimming pared 0 bases from V and 7 bases from J, leaving 16 bases between. CDR3 in amino acids: CASSLGGTMATGYTF. The CDR3 DNA sequence: TGCGCCAGCAGCTTGGGAGGGACTATGGCTACTGGCTACACCTTC.

With respect to this clonotype: No DNA is shown, since the ends of the CDR3 on it are uncertain; the CDR3 is the one TCRdb lists. The genes are TRBV7-8 and TRBJ2-1. Germline values: CDR1 SGHVS, CDR2 FQNEAQ. Counting both end residues, the CDR3 totals 14 amino acids. CDR3: CASSFQVSYNEQFF.

This clonotype was seen a few times. The V and J genes are TRBV18 and TRBJ2-1; 8 bases match TRBD1. Trimming took 4 bases from V and 7 from J; bases not matched to a gene: 9. The germline V gene has CDR1 KGHSH and CDR2 LQKENI. This CDR3 comprises 15 residues. CDR3 residues: CASSLPQGATNEQFF. The CDR3 nucleotides read TGTGCCAGCTCACTCCCCCAGGGGGCTACAAATGAGCAGTTCTTC.

The chain recombines TRBV15 with TRBJ2-3, with D unresolved. V lost 6 bases and J 0 bases, leaving 7 bases between the germline ends. The CDR3 loop spans 13 amino acids. Looked up from germline, CDR1 is LNHNV and CDR2 is YYDKDF (reference sequence). The CDR3 DNA reads as TGTGCCACCAGAGAAGCAAGCACAGATACGCAGTATTTT. The encoded protein is CATREASTDTQYF.

Only a few counts were recorded for this clonotype. The V gene is TRBV29-1, the J gene TRBJ1-2, with D uncertain. From germline, CDR1 is SQVTM and CDR2 ANQGSEA. This CDR3 contains 12 residues. Trimming shortened V by 4 bases and J by 1 base, and 7 bases separated the two germline ends. CDR3 region: CSVANRNYGYTF. The DNA of the CDR3 is TGCAGCGTTGCCAACCGTAACTATGGCTACACCTTC. The full variable domain, completed using reference TRBV29-1 and TRBJ1-2, is SAVISQKPSRDICQRGTSLTIQCQVDSQVTMMFWYRQQPGQSLTLIATANQGSEATYESGFVIDKFPISRPNLTFSTLTVSNMSPEDSSIYLCSVANRNYGYTFGSGTRLTVV.

The table lists this clonotype with many counts. The rearrangement joins TRBV6-6 to TRBJ1-1; unclear D gene. In germline, CDR1 is MNHNY, CDR2 SVGAGI (reference sequence). The CDR3 consists of 13 residues. Trimming took off 8 bases at V and 1 base at J, with 11 bases between the two ends. The CDR3 here is CASAYRTNTEAFF. Written as DNA, the CDR3 is TGTGCCAGCGCCTATCGGACGAACACTGAAGCTTTCTTT.

V is TRBV4-3 and J is TRBJ1-1; D is unclear. V dropped 0 bases and J dropped 0 bases, with 14 bases sitting between them. The CDR3 extends over 17 amino acids. Germline-derived CDR1 and CDR2 are LGHNA and YSLEER. The CDR3 nucleotides read TGCGCCAGCAGCCAAGAGGGGAGTGTGGGCTTGAACACTGAAGCTTTCTTT. Encoded protein: CASSQEGSVGLNTEAFF.

J is TRBJ2-3 and V is TRBV10-3; no definite D call. The CDR3 sequence is 15 residues long. The V and J ends lost 0 bases and 3 bases respectively, with 10 bases between them. Per germline, CDR1 ENHRY and CDR2 SYGVKD. The CDR3 sequence is CAISESGYSTDTQYF. CDR3 coding DNA: TGTGCCATCAGTGAGTCTGGATATAGTACAGATACGCAGTATTTT.